The 23 T cell receptor beta chains given below trace back to one sample, sequenced in a study of cytomegalovirus exposure and HLA in healthy donors. This PCR relied on a set of 60 Vbeta primers and 13 Jbeta primers. TCRdb's table, derived via immunoSEQ multiplex PCR, lists solely in-frame clones and lacks some. This table has 95,000 to 100,000 clones, over 65% appearing once. Sequenced material: PBMCs. The source is a male donor in good health and CMV-seronegative.

This clone was seen a handful of times. V is TRBV2 and J is TRBJ2-7; 13 bases agree with TRBD2. V lost 4 bases to trimming and J lost 7 bases; unmatched junction nucleotides: 7. The length of the CDR3 is 15 residues. Looked up from germline, CDR1 is SNHLY and CDR2 is FYNNEI. DNA for the CDR3: TGTGCCAGCAGTGCACTAGCGGGAGGGCCGGGGGAGCAGTACTTC. Its translation: CASSALAGGPGEQYF.

The gene calls are TRBV7-2 and TRBJ2-7; D gene unclear. V was pared by 2 bases and J by 3 bases, with 11 bases between. This CDR3 comprises 14 residues. Germline CDR1 is SGHTA and CDR2 is FQGNSA. CDR3 bases: TGTGCCAGCAGCTTACCAGCGCTGCACTACGAGCAGTACTTC. Amino acid sequence: CASSLPALHYEQYF.

CDR3 region: CASSEGAAPSFF. The CDR3, as DNA: TGTGCCAGCAGTGAAGGGGCCGCCCCGTCTTTCTTT. The chain is built from TRBV28 and TRBJ1-1; D is perhaps TRBD1 (5 bases). Germline CDR1 reads MDHEN; CDR2 reads SYDVKM. V shed 5 bases and J shed 12 bases, with 16 bases lying between them. The CDR3 is made up of 12 amino acids.

The chain uses TRBV7-3 and TRBJ2-1, with D hard to call. In germline, CDR1 is SGHTA, CDR2 FQGTGA. The CDR3 consists of 14 residues. Trimming stripped 2 bases from V and 7 bases from J, with 12 bases between. DNA for the CDR3: TGTGCCAGCAGCTTAGGTGCGGATTTGAATGAGCAGTTCTTC. Protein sequence: CASSLGADLNEQFF.

CDR3 DNA sequence: TGCGCCAGCAGCCAAGTGGAGACAGGGTACGAGCAGTACTTC. Amino acid sequence: CASSQVETGYEQYF. The J gene is TRBJ2-7, the V gene TRBV4-1; 7 bases align to TRBD1. J lost 4 bases, V lost 1 base, and 4 bases had no gene match. Germline CDR1 MGHRA, CDR2 YSYEKL. The CDR3 contains 14 residues.

This sequence joins TRBV6-5 and TRBJ2-3; no definite D call. The germline gives CDR1 MNHEY, CDR2 SVGAGI. V shed 0 bases and J shed 2 bases, with 3 bases lying between them. The CDR3 runs to 13 residues. CDR3 DNA: TGTGCCAGCAGTTACTCCTACACAGATACGCAGTATTTT. Residues: CASSYSYTDTQYF.

This chain uses TRBV27 with TRBJ2-7, with TRBD1 as a possible D gene (6 bases). CDR1 is MNHEY and CDR2 is SMNVEV in the germline V gene (reference sequence). Trimming removed 2 bases from V and 6 bases from J, with 14 bases in between. This CDR3 has 14 residues. CDR3 sequence (DNA): TGTGCCAGCAGTTTAATCCCAGGGGCGGGCGAGCAGTACTTC. It codes for CASSLIPGAGEQYF.

The chain joins TRBV2 to TRBJ2-2, with a tentative D call TRBD2 (6 bases). Trimming shortened V by 6 bases and J by 2 bases, and 16 bases separated the two germline ends. This CDR3 comprises 16 residues. Germline CDR1 reads SNHLY; CDR2 reads FYNNEI. CDR3 region: CASRFIVGTNTGELFF. The DNA of the CDR3 is TGTGCCAGCAGGTTCATCGTCGGGACTAACACCGGGGAGCTGTTTTTT.

This clone occurred a few times. The J gene is TRBJ2-1, the V gene TRBV6-1; TRBD2 agrees at 8 bases. This CDR3 region has 16 residues. With 3 bases clipped from V and 8 bases from J, the junction kept 12 bases outside the gene matches. The germline gives CDR1 MNHNS, CDR2 SASEGT. The CDR3 coding sequence is TGTGCCAGCAGTGAGAAAGCGGGAGTAGGCGAAGATGAGCAGTTCTTC. Amino acid sequence: CASSEKAGVGEDEQFF.

This sequence joins TRBV29-1 and TRBJ2-1; 10 bases match TRBD2. Germline values: CDR1 SQVTM, CDR2 ANQGSEA. The ends lost 6 bases at V and 0 bases at J; junction bases unmatched: 8. The CDR3 contains 16 residues. The CDR3, as DNA: TGCAGCGTCGAAACTAGCGGGGTAAGCTCCTACAATGAGCAGTTCTTC. Translated, it gives CSVETSGVSSYNEQFF.

This sequence joins TRBV2 and TRBJ1-2, with a tentative D call TRBD1 (6 bases). V was trimmed by 1 base and J by 5 bases, leaving 11 bases between them. From germline, CDR1 is SNHLY and CDR2 FYNNEI. The CDR3 runs 14 residues. CDR3 coding DNA: TGTGCCAGCAGTGAAGGGGGGCCGTCATATGGCTACACCTTC. Amino acid sequence: CASSEGGPSYGYTF.

This clone came up a few times. The J gene is TRBJ1-4, the V gene TRBV4-3, with D perhaps TRBD1 (6 bases). CDR1 is LGHNA, CDR2 YSLEER, per germline. The CDR3 runs to 15 residues. V was cut by 0 bases and J by 7 bases, with 12 bases left in between. CDR3 sequence: CASSQDLQGREKLFF. As DNA, the CDR3 is TGCGCCAGCAGCCAAGATTTACAGGGACGTGAAAAACTGTTTTTT.

This clone was found once. V and J are TRBV30 and TRBJ1-3; TRBD1 might be the D (5 bases). Looked up from germline, CDR1 is GTSNPN and CDR2 is SVGIG (reference sequence). Deletions cut 0 bases from V and 0 bases from J, with 6 bases between. CDR3 length: 14 residues. DNA of the CDR3: TGTGCCTGGAGTGTACAGGCCTCTGGAAACACCATATATTTT. Encoded protein: CAWSVQASGNTIYF. Supplemented by reference TRBV30 and TRBJ1-3, the full variable domain reads SQTIHQWPATLVQPVGSPLSLECTVEGTSNPNLYWYRQAAGRGLQLLFYSVGIGQISSEVPQNLSASRPQDRQFILSSKKLLLSDSGFYLCAWSVQASGNTIYFGEGSWLTVV.

The V call is TRBV27, the J call TRBJ1-4; perhaps TRBD1 as D (5 bases). Trimming shortened V by 3 bases and J by 4 bases, and 12 bases separated the two germline ends. The CDR3 is made up of 15 amino acids. In germline, CDR1 is MNHEY, CDR2 SMNVEV (reference sequence). In DNA form, the CDR3 reads TGTGCCAGCAGTTTTTTGCAGGGTTTTAATGAAAAACTGTTTTTT. It encodes CASSFLQGFNEKLFF.

This clone has just a few counts. This CDR3 reads CASSSPTGPHEQYF. The CDR3 DNA follows: TGTGCCAGCAGTTCACCGACAGGGCCCCACGAGCAGTACTTC. The chain recombines TRBV28 with TRBJ2-7, with 7 bases identical to TRBD1. Trimming took 4 bases from V and 5 from J; bases not matched to a gene: 8. CDR3 length: 14 amino acids. From germline, CDR1 is MDHEN and CDR2 SYDVKM.

The chain links TRBV5-4 to TRBJ2-7; D perhaps matches TRBD1 (6 bases). The CDR3 is 14 amino acids. Germline CDR1 SGHNT, CDR2 YYREEE (reference sequence). V was shortened by 4 bases and J by 0 bases, with 11 bases between the two germline ends. DNA of the CDR3: TGTGCCAGCAGCACCGGACAGAGCTCCTACGAGCAGTACTTC. Translated: CASSTGQSSYEQYF.

This rearrangement joins TRBV6-1 to TRBJ1-5, with D unclear. V was shortened by 6 bases and J by 1 base, with 13 bases between the two germline ends. This CDR3 is 15 amino acids long. Germline V CDR1 and CDR2: MNHNS, SASEGT. CDR3 in DNA: TGTGCCAGCAGCCCATCGGGAGGCAGCAATCAGCCCCAGCATTTT. Protein: CASSPSGGSNQPQHF.

CDR3 DNA sequence: TGTGCCTGGTCCCCGGGACTAGCGGGAGTGGGAGATACGCAGTATTTT. This sequence encodes CAWSPGLAGVGDTQYF. The gene calls are TRBV30 and TRBJ2-3; TRBD2 matches at 14 bases. V was clipped by 5 bases and J by 5 bases; unmatched bases: 9. The CDR3 extends over 16 amino acids. Germline CDR1 GTSNPN, CDR2 SVGIG (reference sequence).

This rearrangement joins TRBV6-1 to TRBJ2-5, with 8 positions matching TRBD1. The tail of the sequence fits TRBJ2-7 better, so the J call may be wrong. Germline V gives CDR1 MNHNS, CDR2 SASEGT. The CDR3 length is 15 residues. The CDR3 DNA sequence: TGTGCCAGCAAGACACAGGGGGAGACTACCTACGAGCAGTACTTC. It codes for CASKTQGETTYEQYF.

The V gene is TRBV29-1, the J gene TRBJ1-2; 9 positions agree with TRBD1. The CDR3 is 15 residues long. The ends lost 7 bases at V and 7 bases at J; junction bases unmatched: 16. Germline lookup yields CDR1 SQVTM and CDR2 ANQGSEA. The CDR3 DNA follows: TGCAGCGCTGGGACCTCCGGGACAGGGCTGGGTGGCTACACCTTC. Translation: CSAGTSGTGLGGYTF.

The chain employs TRBV7-3 and TRBJ2-2; tentatively, D is TRBD1 (5 bases). The CDR3 length is 16 residues. V gave up 6 bases and J gave up 2 bases, with 16 bases separating them. In germline, CDR1 is SGHTA, CDR2 FQGTGA. The CDR3 is CASSVGQGVNTGELFF. CDR3 in DNA: TGTGCCAGCAGTGTCGGGCAGGGCGTTAACACCGGGGAGCTGTTTTTT.

The rearrangement uses TRBV2 and TRBJ2-4, with D maybe TRBD1 (5 bases). V shed 6 bases and J shed 0 bases, with 9 bases lying between them. CDR1 is SNHLY and CDR2 is FYNNEI in the germline V gene. The CDR3 consists of 14 residues. CDR3 bases: TGTGCCAGCAGAATGACAGAAGCCAAAAACATTCAGTACTTC. This encodes CASRMTEAKNIQYF.

The gene calls are TRBV30 and TRBJ2-7; 9 positions agree with TRBD2. Germline CDR1 reads GTSNPN; CDR2 reads SVGIG (reference sequence). Trimming removed 0 bases from V and 6 bases from J; junction bases left unmatched: 9. The CDR3 consists of 15 residues. The CDR3 nucleotides read TGTGCCTGGAGTGTAGGAGCGGGAGGTCCCGGCGAGCAGTACTTC. This codes for CAWSVGAGGPGEQYF. Full variable domain (missing parts from reference TRBV30 and TRBJ2-7): SQTIHQWPATLVQPVGSPLSLECTVEGTSNPNLYWYRQAAGRGLQLLFYSVGIGQISSEVPQNLSASRPQDRQFILSSKKLLLSDSGFYLCAWSVGAGGPGEQYFGPGTRLTVT.